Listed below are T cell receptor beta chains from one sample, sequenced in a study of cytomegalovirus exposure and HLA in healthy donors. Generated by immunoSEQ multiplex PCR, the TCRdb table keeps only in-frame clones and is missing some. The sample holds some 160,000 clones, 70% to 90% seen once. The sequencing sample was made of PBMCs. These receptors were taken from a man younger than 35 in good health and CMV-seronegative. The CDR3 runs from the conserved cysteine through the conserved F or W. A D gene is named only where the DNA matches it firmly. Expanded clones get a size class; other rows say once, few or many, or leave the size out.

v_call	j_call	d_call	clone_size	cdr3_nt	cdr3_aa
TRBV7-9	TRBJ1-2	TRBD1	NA	TGTGCCAGCAGCCGCCGGGACAGAATCTACTATGGCTACACCTTC	CASSRRDRIYYGYTF
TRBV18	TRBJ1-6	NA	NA	TGTGCCAGCTCAAGCGACAGTACATATAATTCACCCCTCCACTTT	CASSSDSTYNSPLHF
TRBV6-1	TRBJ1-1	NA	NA	TGTGCCAGCACCCGAACCGGGGGAACGAACACTGAAGCTTTCTTT	CASTRTGGTNTEAFF
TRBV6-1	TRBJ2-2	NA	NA	TGTGCCAGCAGTGAACCCCGTGACACCGGGGAGCTGTTTTTT	CASSEPRDTGELFF
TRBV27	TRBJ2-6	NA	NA	TGTGCCAGCAGTCTAGCTTATGGGGCCAACGTCCTGACTTTC	CASSLAYGANVLTF
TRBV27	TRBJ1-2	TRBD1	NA	TGTGCCAGCAGTGGGAGCGACAGGGATGGCTACACCTTC	CASSGSDRDGYTF
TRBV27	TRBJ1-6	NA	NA	TGTGCCCGAGGCCGGGGAGGAACCTCACCCCTCCACTTT	CARGRGGTSPLHF
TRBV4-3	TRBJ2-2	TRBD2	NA	TGCGCCAGCAGCCGCGGACTAGCGGAGGTGGTCGGGGAGCTGTTTTTT	CASSRGLAEVVGELFF
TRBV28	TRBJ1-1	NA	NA	TGTGCCAGCAGCCATCGACTCGCTTCTGAAGCTTTCTTT	CASSHRLASEAFF
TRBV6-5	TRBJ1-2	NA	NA	TGTGCCAGCAGCAGAACGGGACACCTTCTGGCCTTC	CASSRTGHLLAF
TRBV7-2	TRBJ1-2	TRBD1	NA	TGTGCCAGCAGCGAGACTCTGGACAGGGTGGGCTATGGCTACACCTTC	CASSETLDRVGYGYTF
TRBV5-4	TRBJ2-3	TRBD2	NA	TGTGCCAGCACCCTAAAGGGGCGGGGGGTGACTAGCACAGATACGCAGTATTTT	CASTLKGRGVTSTDTQYF
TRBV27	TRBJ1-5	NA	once	TGTGCCAGCAGTTTAAATGGGGACTATAGCAATCAGCCCCAGCATTTT	CASSLNGDYSNQPQHF
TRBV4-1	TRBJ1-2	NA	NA	TGCGCCAGCAGCCAAGTCCTCGACAGCTATGGCTACACCTTC	CASSQVLDSYGYTF
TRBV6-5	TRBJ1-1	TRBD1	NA	TGTGCCAGCAATTCAGGGGGCGTAACAACTGAAGCTTTCTTT	CASNSGGVTTEAFF
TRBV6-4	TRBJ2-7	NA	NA	TGTGCCAGCAGTGACTGGAGACGTACTGACCAACAACCCATGGAAGAGCAGTACTTC	CASSDWRRTDQQPMEEQYF
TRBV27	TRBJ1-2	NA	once	TGTGCCAGCAGTCTAACTACAGGAGCTAACTATGGCTACACCTTC	CASSLTTGANYGYTF
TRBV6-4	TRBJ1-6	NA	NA	TGTGCCAGCAGTGACGTAGCTTTCGCTCTCCACTTT	CASSDVAFALHF
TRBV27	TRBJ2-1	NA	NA	TGTGCCAGCAGTTTAGGGACTGTGGGGCGCAATGAGCAGTTCTTC	CASSLGTVGRNEQFF
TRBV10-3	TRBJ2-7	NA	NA	TGTGCCATCAGTGAGTCGGGCCAAGGGGTCGACGAGCAGTACTTC	CAISESGQGVDEQYF
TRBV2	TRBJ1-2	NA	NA	TGTGCCAGCAGTGATGGGCCCGGGGTGTTGGATGGCTACACCTTC	CASSDGPGVLDGYTF
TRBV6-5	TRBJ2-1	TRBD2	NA	TGTGCCAGCAGTCTAGGACTAGCGGGCATCAATGAGCAGTTCTTC	CASSLGLAGINEQFF
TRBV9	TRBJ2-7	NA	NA	TGTGCCAGCAGCGTAGCCGCGGGCGATTACGAGCAGTACTTC	CASSVAAGDYEQYF
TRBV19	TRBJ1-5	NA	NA	TGTGCCAGTATTCAGTTGTCCCAGCATTTT	CASIQLSQHF
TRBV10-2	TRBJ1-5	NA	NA	TGCGCCAGCAGTAGTTCAGGGCGGAATCAGCCCCAGCATTTT	CASSSSGRNQPQHF
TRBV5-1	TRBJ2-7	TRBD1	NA	TGCGCCAGCAGGTCCATAACGAGAGGGACAGGGGATTACGAGCAGTACTTC	CASRSITRGTGDYEQYF
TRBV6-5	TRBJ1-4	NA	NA	TGTGCCAGCAGTAGGACTTTTAATGAAAAACTGTTTTTT	CASSRTFNEKLFF
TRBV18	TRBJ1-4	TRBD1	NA	TGTGCCAACACCCTCAACTCACAGGGGGGTATTACTAATGAAAAACTGTTTTTT	CANTLNSQGGITNEKLFF
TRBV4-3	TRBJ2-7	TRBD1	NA	TGCGCCAGCAGCCCCGGACAGGGACATTACTACGAGCAGTACTTC	CASSPGQGHYYEQYF
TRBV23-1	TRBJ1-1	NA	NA	TGCGCCAGCAGTCAATCGTACGTGGGGGGGACTGAAGCTTTCTTT	CASSQSYVGGTEAFF
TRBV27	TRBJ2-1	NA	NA	TGTGCCAGCAGCAGGCGGGCTTACAATGAGCAGTTCTTC	CASSRRAYNEQFF
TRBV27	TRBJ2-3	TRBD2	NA	TGTGCCAGCAGTTTGGGACTAGAGGGCACAGATACGCAGTATTTT	CASSLGLEGTDTQYF
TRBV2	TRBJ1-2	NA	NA	TGTGCCAGCAGACAATTCGAACCTGGCTACACCTTC	CASRQFEPGYTF
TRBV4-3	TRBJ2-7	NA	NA	TGCGCCAGCAGCCAACAAATCGGTGGGCCTGACTACCCATACGAGCAGTACTTC	CASSQQIGGPDYPYEQYF
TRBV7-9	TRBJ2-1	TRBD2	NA	TGTGCCAGCAGCTTAGTAGCTAGCGGGGAGCAGTTCTTC	CASSLVASGEQFF
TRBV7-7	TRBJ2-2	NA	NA	TGTGCTAGCAGCCCCCAGATAGGGGGATCCGGGGAGCTGTTTTTT	CASSPQIGGSGELFF